The source of this TCR beta chain is a study of regulatory T cells in long-lasting Graves disease. Study observations and caveats: Segments TRBV28, TRBJ1-2 and TRBJ2-5 showed preferential usage in persistent disease.

The time point denotes: newly diagnosed GD, antithyroid drugs for less than 3 months. The TCR library was prepared using RNA isolated from PBMCs. Blood from the periphery, around 10 milliliters in all, was drawn into EDTA tubes. iRepertoire HTBI primers and Arm-PCR of CDR3 regions built TCR beta libraries. In TCRdb, the multiplex PCR reads were re-called with MiXCR into one record per CDR3 protein. The sample consists of 520,000 or so distinct CDR3 sequences, 12% of them appearing once. V lost 3 bases to trimming and J lost 1 base, with 9 bases between them. This CDR3 comprises 15 residues. CDR1 is MNHEY, CDR2 SMNVEV, per germline (reference sequence). This clonotype occurred many times. As yet, its antigen is unknown. These data were also filed under a second study, of T cells in Graves' hyperthyroidism and ophthalmopathy. That paper adds: The HTBI primer set served for first-round RT-PCR of the TCR CDR3.

Sequenced material: peripheral blood mononuclear cells (PBMCs), taken at new diagnosis, from a patient treated with antithyroid drugs. This clonotype originated in a woman between 25 and 40 years old with Graves disease. This chain joins TRBV27 and TRBJ2-2; no clear D gene. CDR3 bases: TGTGCCAGCAGTTTCGGGCAGAGGAACACCGGGGAGCTGTTTTTT. This encodes CASSFGQRNTGELFF.